The rows below give T cell receptor beta chains drawn from one sample of a study of OX40 agonist ivuxolimab in advanced cancers. TCRdb's table, derived via immunoSEQ multiplex PCR, lists solely in-frame clones and lacks some. The sample lists about 34,000 clones, approximately 83% seen once, with 20% to 25% in the top ten. Sequencing was performed on CD4+ or CD8+ T cells sorted from blood, taken in a trial of the OX40 agonist ivuxolimab. Receptors were obtained from an adult with an advanced solid tumor such as melanoma, head and neck, liver or kidney cancer. Both conserved end residues are part of each CDR3. D genes are given only for firm matches. Size values are once, few and many counts, or a class for expanded clones, and some rows have none.

cdr3_length: 14
d_call: TRBD1
v_call: TRBV5-1
j_call: TRBJ2-7
clone_size: .
cdr3_aa: CASSFGTVAYEQYF
cdr3_nt: TGCGCCAGCAGCTTCGGGACAGTCGCCTACGAGCAGTACTTC

cdr3_length: 16
d_call: .
v_call: TRBV28
j_call: TRBJ2-6
clone_size: .
cdr3_aa: CASSLYRGSGANVLTF
cdr3_nt: TGTGCCAGCAGTTTATATCGTGGCTCTGGGGCCAACGTCCTGACTTTC

cdr3_length: 11
d_call: TRBD1
v_call: TRBV30
j_call: TRBJ1-1
clone_size: few
cdr3_aa: CATRGGNEAFF
cdr3_nt: TGTGCCACCCGAGGGGGCAATGAAGCTTTCTTT

cdr3_length: 16
d_call: .
v_call: TRBV5-1
j_call: TRBJ2-3
clone_size: .
cdr3_aa: CASSYAGRTSTDTQYF
cdr3_nt: TGCGCCAGCAGCTATGCTGGGAGGACTAGCACAGATACGCAGTATTTT

cdr3_length: 14
d_call: .
v_call: TRBV6-6
j_call: TRBJ1-2
clone_size: .
cdr3_aa: CASSPGGNNYGYTF
cdr3_nt: TGTGCCAGCAGTCCCGGGGGAAATAACTATGGCTACACCTTC

cdr3_length: 16
d_call: TRBD1
v_call: TRBV15
j_call: TRBJ1-2
clone_size: .
cdr3_aa: CATSRDLGQGARGYTF
cdr3_nt: TGTGCCACCAGCAGAGATCTGGGACAGGGGGCCCGTGGCTACACCTTC

cdr3_length: 15
d_call: .
v_call: TRBV9
j_call: TRBJ2-6
clone_size: .
cdr3_aa: CASSDSPSGANVLTF
cdr3_nt: TGTGCCAGCAGCGACAGCCCCTCTGGGGCCAACGTCCTGACTTTC

cdr3_length: 13
d_call: .
v_call: TRBV5-6
j_call: TRBJ1-2
clone_size: .
cdr3_aa: CASSETGIYGYTF
cdr3_nt: TGTGCCAGCAGCGAAACAGGGATCTATGGCTACACCTTC

cdr3_length: 12
d_call: .
v_call: TRBV5-4
j_call: TRBJ1-4
clone_size: .
cdr3_aa: CASGPDNEKLFF
cdr3_nt: TGTGCCAGCGGCCCAGATAATGAAAAACTGTTTTTT

cdr3_length: 17
d_call: .
v_call: TRBV27
j_call: TRBJ2-1
clone_size: .
cdr3_aa: CASSPMGLAAAGNEQFF
cdr3_nt: TGTGCCAGCAGTCCCATGGGTCTGGCGGCAGCGGGCAATGAGCAGTTCTTC

cdr3_length: 17
d_call: TRBD2
v_call: TRBV9
j_call: TRBJ2-1
clone_size: .
cdr3_aa: CASSPSIAGGPYNEQFF
cdr3_nt: TGTGCCAGCAGCCCGAGTATTGCGGGAGGGCCGTACAATGAGCAGTTCTTC

cdr3_length: 16
d_call: TRBD1
v_call: TRBV7-9
j_call: TRBJ2-1
clone_size: .
cdr3_aa: CAIPLAGTGQYNEQFF
cdr3_nt: TGTGCCATCCCGCTTGCTGGGACAGGACAGTACAATGAGCAGTTCTTC

cdr3_length: 16
d_call: TRBD1
v_call: TRBV4-1
j_call: TRBJ2-7
clone_size: .
cdr3_aa: CASSTDRGPHSYEQYF
cdr3_nt: TGCGCCAGCAGCACAGACAGGGGGCCCCACTCCTACGAGCAGTACTTC

cdr3_length: 13
d_call: .
v_call: TRBV19
j_call: TRBJ2-7
clone_size: .
cdr3_aa: CATEGAPSYEQYF
cdr3_nt: TGTGCCACCGAGGGAGCGCCTTCCTACGAGCAGTACTTC

cdr3_length: 17
d_call: TRBD1
v_call: TRBV28
j_call: TRBJ1-5
clone_size: .
cdr3_aa: CASSSSPWTGTNQPQHF
cdr3_nt: TGTGCCAGCAGTTCATCTCCTTGGACAGGTACAAATCAGCCCCAGCATTTT

cdr3_length: 15
d_call: TRBD1
v_call: TRBV19
j_call: TRBJ1-5
clone_size: .
cdr3_aa: CASTPGQGPNQPQHF
cdr3_nt: TGTGCCAGTACCCCGGGACAGGGCCCGAATCAGCCCCAGCATTTT

cdr3_length: 16
d_call: .
v_call: TRBV7-9
j_call: TRBJ2-2
clone_size: .
cdr3_aa: CASSSWRGLNTGELFF
cdr3_nt: TGTGCCAGCAGCTCCTGGAGGGGGCTGAACACCGGGGAGCTGTTTTTT

cdr3_length: 14
d_call: .
v_call: TRBV28
j_call: TRBJ2-3
clone_size: once
cdr3_aa: CASSQDTRTDTQYF
cdr3_nt: TGTGCCAGCAGTCAGGACACACGCACAGATACGCAGTATTTT

cdr3_length: 14
d_call: .
v_call: TRBV11-2
j_call: TRBJ2-1
clone_size: .
cdr3_aa: CASSFQGPYNEQFF
cdr3_nt: TGTGCCAGCAGCTTCCAGGGCCCCTACAATGAGCAGTTCTTC

cdr3_length: 15
d_call: TRBD2
v_call: TRBV2
j_call: TRBJ2-7
clone_size: once
cdr3_aa: CAMARWREGSYEQYF
cdr3_nt: TGTGCCATGGCGCGGTGGCGGGAGGGCTCCTACGAGCAGTACTTC

cdr3_length: 15
d_call: .
v_call: TRBV5-6
j_call: TRBJ1-5
clone_size: .
cdr3_aa: CASSFGTTSNQPQHF
cdr3_nt: TGTGCCAGCAGCTTCGGGACAACCAGCAATCAGCCCCAGCATTTT